A single sample gave rise to the 14 T cell receptor beta chains below, sequenced in a study of identifying expanded T cells in peripheral blood. Profiled with immunoSEQ multiplex PCR; TCRdb holds only in-frame clones, not every one. The data show some 120,000 clones, around 84% seen once. What was sequenced was blood. These receptors all stem from a person aged 18-70 years in good health.

The V and J genes are TRBV18 and TRBJ1-5; tentatively, D is TRBD1 (5 bases). The CDR3 contains 13 residues. Trimming shortened V by 3 bases and J by 12 bases, and 15 bases separated the two germline ends. Germline assignment: CDR1 KGHSH and CDR2 LQKENI. This chain's CDR3 is CASSPDGTALQHF. CDR3 nucleotides: TGTGCCAGCTCACCTGACGGGACGGCCCTCCAGCATTTT.

V and J are TRBV6-5 and TRBJ2-3; 7 nucleotides line up with TRBD2. Germline CDR1 MNHEY, CDR2 SVGAGI. The CDR3 contains 14 residues. Trimming removed 6 bases from V and 3 bases from J; junction bases left unmatched: 6. The CDR3 protein is CASRTPLATDTQYF. In nucleotides, the CDR3 is TGTGCCAGCAGGACCCCACTAGCGACAGATACGCAGTATTTT.

The chain couples TRBV30 to TRBJ2-7; D ambiguous. The CDR3 consists of 11 residues. V dropped 0 bases and J dropped 5 bases, with 5 bases sitting between them. CDR1 is GTSNPN, CDR2 SVGIG, per germline (reference sequence). The CDR3 DNA follows: TGTGCCTGGAGTGTAGCCCACGAGCAGTACTTC. Translation gives CAWSVAHEQYF.

The chain has TRBV6-6 and TRBJ1-2; D is perhaps TRBD1 (5 bases). There are 16 residues in the CDR3. Germline V gene lookup returns CDR1 MNHNY and CDR2 SVGAGI (reference sequence). Trimming stripped 2 bases from V and 2 bases from J, with 15 bases between. CDR3 region: CASSYRPDGGNYGYTF. The CDR3 bases are TGTGCCAGCAGTTACAGGCCCGACGGGGGGAACTATGGCTACACCTTC.

Only one count was recorded for this clone. This chain joins TRBV7-9 and TRBJ2-7; no clear D. Germline loops: CDR1 SEHNR, CDR2 FQNEAQ (reference sequence). V lost 5 bases to trimming and J lost 5 bases, with 10 bases between them. The CDR3 is 12 amino acids. The CDR3 protein is CASSLAYHEQYF. DNA for the CDR3: TGTGCCAGCAGCCTCGCCTACCACGAGCAGTACTTC.

The chain joins TRBV11-2 to TRBJ1-2, with no clear D. The CDR3 loop spans 17 amino acids. Germline CDR1 reads SGHAT; CDR2 reads FQNNGV. V was cut by 4 bases and J by 5 bases, with 23 bases left in between. The CDR3 sequence: CASSSYAGILFRYGYTF. The DNA of the CDR3 is TGTGCCAGCAGCTCCTACGCGGGGATCCTGTTTCGATATGGCTACACCTTC.

This rearrangement joins TRBV14 to TRBJ2-5; D is perhaps TRBD1 (5 bases). CDR1 is SGHDN and CDR2 is FVKESK in the germline V gene. This CDR3 comprises 13 residues. Trimming took off 1 base at V and 3 bases at J, with 6 bases between the two ends. CDR3 region: CASSQGQKETQYF. The CDR3 coding sequence is TGTGCCAGCAGCCAAGGACAGAAAGAGACCCAGTACTTC.

The chain links TRBV6-1 to TRBJ2-7; 8 bases map to TRBD1. V dropped 6 bases and J dropped 5; count of bases not matched to a gene: 12. Germline loops: CDR1 MNHNS, CDR2 SASEGT. The CDR3 consists of 15 residues. The CDR3 DNA follows: TGTGCCAGCAGCGGAAATCAGGGGGCAGGGGACGAGCAGTACTTC. It codes for CASSGNQGAGDEQYF.

The chain links TRBV11-2 to TRBJ2-7; weak D call: TRBD1 (5 bases). The CDR3 sequence is 12 residues long. Germline lookup yields CDR1 SGHAT and CDR2 FQNNGV. Trimming took 4 bases from V and 4 from J, leaving 8 bases between them. The CDR3 loop reads CASSSDTYEQYF. CDR3 DNA: TGTGCCAGCAGCTCGGACACATACGAGCAGTACTTC.

The chain links TRBV27 to TRBJ2-1; unclear D gene. V dropped 5 bases and J dropped 5 bases, with 4 bases sitting between them. The CDR3 loop spans 11 amino acids. Germline CDR1 is MNHEY and CDR2 is SMNVEV (reference sequence). CDR3 region: CASSTDNEQFF. CDR3 DNA sequence: TGTGCCAGCAGTACAGACAATGAGCAGTTCTTC.

This clone was found a few times. CDR3 sequence: CASSLAGQAEKLFF. For the CDR3, the DNA is TGCGCCAGCAGCTTGGCGGGACAGGCAGAAAAACTGTTTTTT. The genes are TRBV5-1 and TRBJ1-4; TRBD1 matches 8 bases. V lost 0 bases to trimming and J lost 8 bases; unmatched junction nucleotides: 3. Per germline, CDR1 SGHRS and CDR2 YFSETQ. The CDR3 is 14 amino acids.

The chain carries TRBV18 and TRBJ2-3; D is unresolved. Between the trimmed V and J ends, which lost 3 bases and 5 bases, there was a span of 9 bases. The CDR3 is made up of 13 amino acids. Germline-derived CDR1 and CDR2 are KGHSH and LQKENI. CDR3 DNA sequence: TGTGCCAGCTCACCGGTTAACAGAGATACGCAGTATTTT. Encoded protein: CASSPVNRDTQYF.

The chain employs TRBV9 and TRBJ2-7, with a weak D call TRBD1 (5 bases). This CDR3 has 15 residues. Germline lookup yields CDR1 SGDLS and CDR2 YYNGEE. Trimming left V 4 bases short and J 3 bases short, with 17 bases between. The CDR3 is CASSPRTSENYEQYF. CDR3 sequence (DNA): TGTGCCAGCAGCCCGAGGACAAGTGAGAACTACGAGCAGTACTTC.

The chain combines TRBV4-3 with TRBJ2-7, with D tentatively TRBD1 (6 bases). Looked up from germline, CDR1 is LGHNA and CDR2 is YSLEER. This CDR3 spans 13 amino acids. V was cut by 0 bases and J by 12 bases, with 15 bases left in between. The CDR3 sequence: CASSQDLGQPPYF. The DNA for the CDR3 is TGCGCCAGCAGCCAAGATCTTGGACAGCCACCGTACTTC.